These 5 T cell receptor beta chains came from one sample sequenced in a study of post-analysis software for immune sequencing data. Study-level points and caveats: The five TRBV segments detected at higher frequency in patients than in controls included TRBV5-6, TRBV5-1 and TRBV20-1.

No antigen has been assigned to these receptors. TCR beta cDNA libraries had unique molecular identifiers. MiXCR, run by TCRdb on the PCR reads, gives a single entry per CDR3 protein. Of roughly 730,000 distinct CDR3 sequences in the sample, around 27% were seen once. What was sequenced was blood. The source is a girl aged 10 to 17 with multiple sclerosis.

The chain employs TRBV11-2 and TRBJ2-5, with TRBD2 matching 8 bases. The germline V gene encodes CDR1 SGHAT and CDR2 FQNNGV. There are 15 residues in the CDR3. J lost 6 bases, V lost 3 bases, and 9 bases had no gene match. The CDR3 DNA is TGTGCCAGCAGCTTGGTGAGCGGGAGATGGCAGACCCAGTACTTC. As protein: CASSLVSGRWQTQYF.

In its sample, this clonotype was seen a few times. The chain recombines TRBV6-2 or TRBV6-3 with TRBJ2-7; the match to TRBD2 covers 8 bases. CDR3 length: 13 residues. V was pared by 6 bases and J by 1 base, with 2 bases of the junction left unmatched. CDR1 MNHEY and CDR2 SVGEGT come from the germline V gene. The CDR3 DNA follows: TGTGCCAGCAGACGGGGGGGATCCTACGAGCAGTACTTC. Encoded protein: CASRRGGSYEQYF.

The chain links TRBV5-1 to TRBJ2-3; 11 bases map to TRBD2. Unmatched junction bases numbered 6, after V lost 1 base and J lost 2 bases. CDR1 SGHRS and CDR2 YFSETQ come from the germline V gene. The CDR3 covers 17 residues. For the CDR3, the DNA is TGCGCCAGCAGCTTGAGGATAGCGGGAGGGCCCACAGATACGCAGTATTTT. Translating it yields CASSLRIAGGPTDTQYF.

The chain employs TRBV5-1 and TRBJ2-7, with D hard to call. The CDR3 totals 12 residues. Germline CDR1 is SGHRS and CDR2 is YFSETQ. V lost 1 base, J lost 4 bases, and 6 bases lay in between. This CDR3 is CASSLWCYEQYF. DNA of the CDR3: TGCGCCAGCAGCTTGTGGTGTTACGAGCAGTACTTC.

This clonotype has at least ten counts. The V and J genes are TRBV6-6 and TRBJ2-1; the D gene is possibly TRBD1 (5 bases). This CDR3 is built from 13 residues. Germline loops: CDR1 MNHNY, CDR2 SVGAGI (reference sequence). V shed 0 bases and J shed 5 bases, with 5 bases lying between them. The CDR3 spells CASSYSGDNEQFF. CDR3 coding DNA: TGTGCCAGCAGTTACTCAGGGGACAATGAGCAGTTCTTC.